This paragraph covers one T cell receptor beta chain sequence. Its cognate antigen is unknown. Likely a read error: the CDR3 ends without its conserved phenylalanine or tryptophan. These data originate in a study of T cells in Graves' hyperthyroidism and ophthalmopathy. RNA transcripts yielded amplified TCR beta CDR3 regions. HTBI primers were used for first-round RT-PCR of the TCR CDR3. MiXCR, applied by TCRdb to the multiplex PCR reads, yields one record per CDR3 protein. The sample includes 50,000 to 60,000 distinct CDR3 sequences, roughly 49% of them seen just once. The CDR3 consists of 15 residues. CDR1 is LGHDT, CDR2 YNNKEL, per germline (reference sequence). Whole-study findings and limits: In the analysis, a 13 V-J model separated ophthalmopathy from stable hyperthyroidism.

A NOSPECS grade of at least 4, a Clinical Activity Score of at least 3 and duration under 3 months were recorded in ophthalmopathy patients. The PBMCs were taken from over 9.5 ml of fresh peripheral blood. The chain joins TRBV3-1 to TRBJ2-2, with 7 positions matching TRBD2. The specimen sequenced was blood. The clonotype originates from a woman aged 25 to 45 with Graves' ophthalmopathy. The CDR3, as DNA: TGTGCCAGCAGCCTTCGCGGGAGTAGCGGCGGGAAGCTGTTTTAT. Translating it yields CASSLRGSSGGKLFY.